The 9 T cell receptor beta chains below all came from one sample that was sequenced in a study of early T cells in non-severe SARS-CoV-2 infection. TCRdb redid the calling of the 5' RACE reads with MiXCR, one entry per CDR3 protein. The sample gives about 26,000 distinct CDR3 sequences, 5.1% of which show up once; 3% to 4.5% is in the top ten. Sequenced sample: whole blood. These receptors came from an adult who was a healthcare worker with PCR-confirmed SARS-CoV-2 infection or an uninfected control (not recorded which).

This clonotype is classed as medium-sized (0.01 to 0.1%). The chain has TRBV12-3 or TRBV12-4 and TRBJ1-2; D perhaps matches TRBD1 (6 bases). V dropped 1 base and J dropped 2 bases, with 11 bases sitting between them. The CDR3 is made up of 15 amino acids. This chain's CDR3 is CASSLVAGQNYGYTF. CDR3 nucleotides: TGTGCCAGCAGTTTAGTAGCAGGACAGAACTATGGCTACACCTTC.

The sample holds many counts of this clonotype. The chain employs TRBV5-1 and TRBJ1-2; D may be TRBD1 (5 bases). The germline V and J ends were trimmed by 4 bases and 11 bases, with 18 bases remaining between them. The CDR3 loop spans 13 amino acids. CDR1 and CDR2 from the germline V gene are SGHRS and YFSETQ. CDR3 sequence: CASSTGHLAWYTF. For the CDR3, the DNA is TGCGCCAGCAGCACCGGACACCTTGCCTGGTACACCTTC.

This clonotype was seen repeatedly, ten times or more. V is TRBV11-2 and J is TRBJ2-6; D is ambiguous. The V end was cut by 3 bases, the J end by 2 bases, with 5 bases between. Germline V CDR1 and CDR2: SGHAT, FQNNGV. This CDR3 comprises 14 residues. CDR3 sequence reads: CASSLTTGANVLTF. The DNA of the CDR3 is TGTGCCAGCAGCTTGACAACTGGGGCCAACGTCCTGACTTTC.

This clonotype was counted ten times or more. In DNA, the CDR3 is TGTGCCAGCAGCTTCTCCTCCTCTGAAGCTTTCTTT. Its protein product is CASSFSSSEAFF. The V and J genes are TRBV7-2 and TRBJ1-1; D uncertain. The CDR3 runs 12 residues. In germline, CDR1 is SGHTA, CDR2 FQGNSA. V lost 3 bases and J lost 6, with 8 bases in between. Based on the CDR3 plus reference TRBV7-2 and TRBJ1-1, the full variable domain is GAGVSQSPSNKVTEKGKDVELRCDPISGHTALYWYRQSLGQGLEFLIYFQGNSAPDKSGLPSDRFSAERTGGSVSTLTIQRTQQEDSAVYLCASSFSSSEAFFGQGTRLTVV.

The sample holds many counts of this clonotype. V is TRBV19 and J is TRBJ2-2, with no clear D. This CDR3 has 13 amino acids. Germline V lookup: CDR1 LNHDA, CDR2 SQIVND (reference sequence). Trimming cost V 7 bases and J 3 bases, with 9 bases left between them. CDR3 sequence (DNA): TGTGCCAGTACCCCAGTGGACACCGGGGAGCTGTTTTTT. It encodes CASTPVDTGELFF.

The sample holds many counts of this clonotype. V and J are TRBV10-3 and TRBJ2-7; TRBD1 matches at 10 bases. Germline V lookup: CDR1 ENHRY, CDR2 SYGVKD. The CDR3 has 15 amino acids. V was clipped by 5 bases and J by 3 bases; unmatched bases: 7. The chain's CDR3 is CAISSPDRGGYEQYF. Written as DNA, the CDR3 is TGTGCCATCAGTTCCCCGGACAGGGGGGGCTACGAGCAGTACTTC.

The chain links TRBV18 to TRBJ1-5, with a weak D call TRBD1 (6 bases). V lost 1 base and J 7 bases, leaving 11 bases between the germline ends. The CDR3 covers 14 residues. Germline V CDR1 and CDR2: KGHSH, LQKENI. This chain's CDR3 is CASSPLKQGQPQHF. The CDR3, as DNA: TGTGCCAGCTCACCACTAAAACAGGGCCAGCCCCAGCATTTT.

DNA for the CDR3: TGCGCCAGCAGCCAAGACCCAGGGACAACAACTAATGAAAAACTGTTTTTT. Its translation is CASSQDPGTTTNEKLFF. V is TRBV4-3 and J is TRBJ1-4, with D possibly being TRBD1 (6 bases). Germline V gene lookup returns CDR1 LGHNA and CDR2 YSLEER. The CDR3 is 17 residues long. The ends were cut back, 0 bases at V and 0 bases at J, with 11 bases in the middle.

This clonotype came up once. The chain uses TRBV7-2 and TRBJ2-3; 11 positions agree with TRBD1. V trimming: 5 bases; J trimming: 2 bases; junction bases outside the gene matches: 3. Germline-derived CDR1 and CDR2 are SGHTA and FQGNSA. This CDR3 comprises 15 residues. CDR3 in DNA: TGTGCCAGCAGCCCGGGACAGGGGGTCACAGATACGCAGTATTTT. Encoded protein: CASSPGQGVTDTQYF.